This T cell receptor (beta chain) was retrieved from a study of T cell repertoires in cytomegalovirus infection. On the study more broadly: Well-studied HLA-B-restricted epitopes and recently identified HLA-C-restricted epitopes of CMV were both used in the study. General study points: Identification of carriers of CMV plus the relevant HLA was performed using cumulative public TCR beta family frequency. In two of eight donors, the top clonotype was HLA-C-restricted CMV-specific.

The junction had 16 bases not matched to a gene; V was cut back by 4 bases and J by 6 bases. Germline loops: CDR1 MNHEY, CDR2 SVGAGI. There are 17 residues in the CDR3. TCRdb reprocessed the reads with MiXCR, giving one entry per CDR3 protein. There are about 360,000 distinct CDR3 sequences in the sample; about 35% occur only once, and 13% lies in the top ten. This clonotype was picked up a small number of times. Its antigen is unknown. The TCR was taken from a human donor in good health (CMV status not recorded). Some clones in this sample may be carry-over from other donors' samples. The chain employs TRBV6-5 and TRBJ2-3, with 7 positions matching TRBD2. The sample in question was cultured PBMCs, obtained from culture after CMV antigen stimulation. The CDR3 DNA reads TGTGCCAGCAGTTTGACCGGGACTAATCCCTCCCTGGATACGCAGTATTTT. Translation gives CASSLTGTNPSLDTQYF.